These T cell receptor beta chains were read from a single sample in a study of blood T cell repertoires in COVID-19. Clones were read by immunoSEQ multiplex PCR, and TCRdb kept only the in-frame ones, dropping some. The repertoire includes fewer than 250,000 clones, approximately 87% of them detected once, and about 2.2% sits in the top ten. The material sequenced was peripheral blood. The receptors were sampled from a woman aged 45-60 years with acute or convalescent COVID-19. Both conserved end residues are part of each CDR3. The order of the fields is J gene, V gene, CDR3 protein.

j_call: TRBJ1-2
v_call: TRBV6-5
cdr3_aa: CASSYANRGANYGYTF

j_call: TRBJ2-7
v_call: TRBV7-2
cdr3_aa: CASSLWLAGGSEQYF

j_call: TRBJ2-2
v_call: TRBV4-3
cdr3_aa: CASSQISSGRKTGELFF

j_call: TRBJ2-3
v_call: TRBV5-6
cdr3_aa: CASSLLPDRADTQYF

j_call: TRBJ2-2
v_call: TRBV10-3
cdr3_aa: CAISESGRLAGAGELFF

j_call: TRBJ2-5
v_call: TRBV18
cdr3_aa: CASSPPPDQETQYF

j_call: TRBJ1-2
v_call: TRBV7-2
cdr3_aa: CASSFIQGDYGYTF

j_call: TRBJ1-2
v_call: TRBV24-1
cdr3_aa: CATSDRSSYGYTF

j_call: TRBJ1-5
v_call: TRBV3-1/TRBV3-2
cdr3_aa: CASSQDRFQPQHF

j_call: TRBJ2-7
v_call: TRBV3-1/TRBV3-2
cdr3_aa: CASSQVGGGTDEQYF

j_call: TRBJ2-7
v_call: TRBV5-1
cdr3_aa: CASSLTSAPGYEQYF

j_call: TRBJ2-2
v_call: TRBV18
cdr3_aa: CASSPTVAGGPNTGELFF

j_call: TRBJ1-2
v_call: TRBV6-5
cdr3_aa: CASSYSRTGGYTF

j_call: TRBJ1-5
v_call: TRBV9
cdr3_aa: CASSTTGDQPQHF

j_call: TRBJ2-7
v_call: TRBV15
cdr3_aa: CATSRLAGGTPYEQYF

j_call: TRBJ1-1
v_call: TRBV3-1/TRBV3-2
cdr3_aa: CASSQSPGWVQGRRGYTEAFF

j_call: TRBJ1-1
v_call: TRBV4-1
cdr3_aa: CASRGLLKNTEAFF

j_call: TRBJ2-2
v_call: TRBV25-1
cdr3_aa: CASRPRTGETGELFF

j_call: TRBJ1-2
v_call: TRBV2
cdr3_aa: CASSEREFYGYTF

j_call: TRBJ1-6
v_call: TRBV6-2/TRBV6-3
cdr3_aa: CASSYSIQSVSNSPLHF

j_call: TRBJ1-2
v_call: TRBV27
cdr3_aa: CASSWSGQGFGYTF

j_call: TRBJ1-1
v_call: TRBV6-5
cdr3_aa: CASSVTGKNTEAFF